This T cell receptor (beta chain) was captured in a study of T cell repertoires in aging, cancer and after chemotherapy. Study-wide background: Six age groups, ranging from 30 or younger to 70 or older, included the donors. Study findings and constraints: In cancer patients, declining TCR diversity with age involved lost richness and lost evenness. Age-matched healthy donors had significantly more diverse, less clonal blood TCR repertoires than untreated cancer patients. Across the chemotherapy interval, each cancer cohort showed higher median generation probability, suggesting thymic rebound.

TCR beta rearrangements were amplified from peripheral blood genomic DNA. The CDR3 extends over 15 amino acids. Germline CDR1 reads LNHDA; CDR2 reads SQIVND (reference sequence). Trimming at V came to 7 bases and at J to 4 bases, leaving 9 bases not matched to a gene. TRB rearrangements spanning V, D and J were amplified using mixed TRB-A/B primers. TCRdb fed the multiplex PCR reads into MiXCR, producing one record per CDR3 protein. This sample has more than 2,000 distinct CDR3 sequences, with 20% to 30% found just once. Turning to this clonotype: Its antigen is unidentified.

Material for sequencing was blood. The TCR comes from a human donor with a solid tumor. J is TRBJ2-3 and V is TRBV19; TRBD2 matches 9 bases. The CDR3 DNA reads as TGTGCCAGTAAAACATTTAGCGGGAGCGCAGATACGCAGTATTTT. This sequence encodes CASKTFSGSADTQYF.